This T cell receptor (beta chain) emerged from a study of radiotherapy plus CTLA-4 blockade in lung cancer. The table came from immunoSEQ multiplex PCR; TCRdb's copy has only in-frame clones and leaves some out. This table has 35,000 to 50,000 clones, roughly two thirds appearing once. The germline CDR1 and CDR2 sequences are SEHNR and FQNEAQ (reference sequence). After removal of 1 base from V and 9 bases from J, the junction contained 6 bases not matched to a gene. This CDR3 is 16 amino acids long. This TCR came from a human donor with non-small cell lung cancer who had a partial response to radiotherapy plus ipilimumab. The chain uses TRBV7-9 and TRBJ2-1, with 13 bases aligning to TRBD2. Material: peripheral blood, obtained from a patient treated with radiotherapy plus ipilimumab. The CDR3 DNA reads as TGTGCCAGCAGCTTAGACGTACTAGCGGGGGGGCCTGAGCAGTTCTTC. The encoded protein is CASSLDVLAGGPEQFF.